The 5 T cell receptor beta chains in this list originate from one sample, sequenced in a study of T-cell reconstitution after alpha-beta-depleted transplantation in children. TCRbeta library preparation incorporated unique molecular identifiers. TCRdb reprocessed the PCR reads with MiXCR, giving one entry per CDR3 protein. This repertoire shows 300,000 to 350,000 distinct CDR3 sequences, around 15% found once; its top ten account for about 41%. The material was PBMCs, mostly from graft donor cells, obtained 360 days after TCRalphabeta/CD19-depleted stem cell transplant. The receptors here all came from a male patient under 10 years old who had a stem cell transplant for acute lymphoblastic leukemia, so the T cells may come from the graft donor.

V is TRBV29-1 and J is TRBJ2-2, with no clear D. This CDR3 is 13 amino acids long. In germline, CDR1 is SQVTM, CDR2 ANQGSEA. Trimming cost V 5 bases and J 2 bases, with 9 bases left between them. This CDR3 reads CSVFRINTGELFF. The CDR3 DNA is TGCAGCGTTTTCAGGATAAACACCGGGGAGCTGTTTTTT.

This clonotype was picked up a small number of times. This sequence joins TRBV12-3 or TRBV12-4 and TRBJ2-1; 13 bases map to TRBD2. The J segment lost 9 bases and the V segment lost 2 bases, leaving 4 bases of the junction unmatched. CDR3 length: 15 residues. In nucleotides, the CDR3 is TGTGCCAGCAGTTTAACTAGCGGGAGGGTTGGTGAGCAGTTCTTC. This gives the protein CASSLTSGRVGEQFF.

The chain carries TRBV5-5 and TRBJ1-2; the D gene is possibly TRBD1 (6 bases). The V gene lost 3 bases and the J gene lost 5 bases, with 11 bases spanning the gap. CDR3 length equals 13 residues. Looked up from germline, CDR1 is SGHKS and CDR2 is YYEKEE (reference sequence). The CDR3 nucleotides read TGTGCCAGCAGCTCTACAGGGCGGTATGGCTACACCTTC. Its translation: CASSSTGRYGYTF.

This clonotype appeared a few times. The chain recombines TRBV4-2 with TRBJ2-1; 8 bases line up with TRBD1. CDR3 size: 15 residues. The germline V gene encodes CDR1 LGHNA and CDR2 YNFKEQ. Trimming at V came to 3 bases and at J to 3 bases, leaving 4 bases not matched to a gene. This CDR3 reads CASSHGQGNYNEQFF. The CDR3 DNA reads TGTGCCAGCAGCCATGGACAGGGAAACTACAATGAGCAGTTCTTC.

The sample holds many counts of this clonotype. The CDR3 region has the DNA TGTGCCAGCGCCCCCTACGGGACTAGCGGCGGCGAGCAGTTCTTC. Translated: CASAPYGTSGGEQFF. The chain joins TRBV12-3 or TRBV12-4 to TRBJ2-1; 11 bases match TRBD2. CDR3 length: 15 residues. With 8 bases clipped from V and 10 bases from J, the junction kept 13 bases outside the gene matches.